This T cell receptor beta chain was obtained from a study of regulatory T cells in long-lasting Graves disease. V was clipped by 7 bases and J by 2 bases, with 15 bases between them. From germline, CDR1 is SNHLY and CDR2 FYNNEI. The CDR3 loop spans 14 amino acids. In this sample, this clonotype turned up many times. No antigen is known for it. Overall study findings and caveats: Sharing of public clonotypes was greater in persistent patients (about 2,500) than in new patients (roughly 970).

HTBI primers from iRepertoire and Arm-PCR of CDR3 regions yielded the TCR beta libraries. TCRdb itself ran the multiplex PCR reads through MiXCR, one entry per CDR3 protein. Of 500,000 or so distinct CDR3 sequences in the sample, 12% to 15% are singletons; the top ten hold approximately 17%. The time point: newly diagnosed GD, antithyroid drugs for less than 3 months. Extracted PBMC RNA gave rise to the TCR library. These sequences were also reported in another study, on T cells in Graves' hyperthyroidism and ophthalmopathy. That investigation notes: In the first-round RT-PCR of the TCR CDR3, the HTBI primer set was used.

Sequencing was performed on peripheral blood mononuclear cells (PBMCs), taken at new diagnosis, from a patient treated with antithyroid drugs. The chain joins TRBV2 to TRBJ2-7; D is unresolved. This clonotype was sampled from a woman aged 45-60 years with Graves disease. The CDR3 coding sequence is TGTGCCAGCAAACAAGCAGGAAACCCCTACGAGCAGTACTTC. Protein sequence: CASKQAGNPYEQYF.